The source of this TCR beta chain is a study of cytomegalovirus exposure and HLA in healthy donors. The CDR3 has 15 residues. Germline V lookup: CDR1 MGHRA, CDR2 YSYEKL. Whole-study findings and limits: In a later analysis, common viral pathogens appeared linked to several of the most significant clusters. The study flagged approximately 180 TCR beta chains as cytomegalovirus-associated. In a later analysis, a missense DCLRE1C variant was linked to TCR beta V- and J-gene trimming.

As to this clone: The antigen remains unidentified.

Both 60 Vbeta primers and 13 Jbeta primers went into the PCR. Sequenced by immunoSEQ multiplex PCR; TCRdb stores in-frame clones only, minus some. The table records 100,000 to 150,000 clones, roughly 72% of them present only once. Input material: PBMCs. This clonotype originated in a woman aged 45-59 years in good health and CMV-seronegative. The J gene is TRBJ2-5, the V gene TRBV4-1, with D maybe TRBD2 (5 bases). Matching the DNA end better, TRBJ2-7 makes the J call doubtful. The CDR3 here is CASSQAVTGKYEQYF. The DNA for the CDR3 is TGCGCCAGCAGCCAAGCAGTAACGGGGAAATACGAGCAGTACTTC.